The 14 T cell receptor beta chains below all came from one sample that was sequenced in a study of CXCR3-negative and CXCR3-positive naive CD8 T cells. Findings and limits, study-wide: TRB CDR3 hydrophobicity was greater in CXCR3-positive naive cells than in CXCR3-negative naive cells.

It was by 5' RACE with UMI labels that the TRB cDNA libraries were prepared. Following a re-call of the 5' RACE reads, TCRdb has one entry per CDR3 protein and lacks DNA. This sample's table reports around 160,000 distinct CDR3 sequences. Antigen specificity for these receptors is unknown. Input material: naive CXCR3+ CD8+ T cells from blood. Stated subset: CD45RO-CCR7+CD27+CD95- naive CD8+ T cells expressing CXCR3 (TNR3+). These receptors originate from a human donor in good health. Some clones in this sample may be carry-over from other donors' samples.

The chain joins TRBV7-2 to TRBJ2-5; no DNA is available, so the TRBD2 call from TCRdb remains unchecked. The CDR3 is 18 residues long. CDR1 and CDR2 (germline): SGHTA, FQGNSA. The CDR3: CASSLEGGLAGPQETQYF.

The chain has TRBV12-3 or TRBV12-4 and TRBJ2-1; TCRdb returns TRBD1, unconfirmable since there is no DNA. The CDR3 runs 17 residues. The CDR3 here is CASSHSHWTGYYNEQFF.

The CDR3 region is CAISSGLADEQYF. This chain joins TRBV10-3 and TRBJ2-7; TCRdb's D call, TRBD2, is unchecked because there is no DNA. Germline CDR1 and CDR2: ENHRY and SYGVKD. This CDR3 region has 13 residues.

The chain has TRBV12-5 and TRBJ2-7; TCRdb's D call of TRBD1 is untestable without DNA. The germline V gene encodes CDR1 LGHNT and CDR2 FRNRAP. This CDR3 has 15 amino acids. The CDR3: CASGLRQDISYEQYF.

This chain connects TRBV7-6 to TRBJ2-3; the D gene TCRdb calls, TRBD2, cannot be checked with no DNA. The V gene's germline CDR1 is SGHVS and CDR2 FNYEAQ. The CDR3 covers 15 residues. CDR3 sequence: CASSSTMRGTDTQYF.

The V and J genes are TRBV29-1 and TRBJ2-1. This CDR3 spans 14 amino acids. Germline V gene sequence: CDR1 SQVTM, CDR2 ANQGSEA. The chain's CDR3 is CSVEERRGYNEQFF.

The rearrangement uses TRBV11-1 and TRBJ2-7; the TCRdb D gene call, TRBD1, has no DNA to confirm it. The length of the CDR3 is 15 residues. CDR1 and CDR2 (germline): SGHAT, FQDESV (reference sequence). CDR3 loop: CASSSSLNWGHEQYF.

This chain joins TRBV21-1 and TRBJ2-2; the D call of TRBD1 rests on TCRdb alone, since no DNA is present to check it. TRBV21-1 is a listed pseudogene. The CDR3 is made up of 18 amino acids. The CDR3 here is CASSKVFPQGQNTGELFF.

The V gene is TRBV6-2 or TRBV6-3, the J gene TRBJ2-7; absent DNA, TCRdb's TRBD1 call cannot be checked. The germline V gene encodes CDR1 MNHEY and CDR2 SVGEGT. The CDR3 loop spans 13 amino acids. CDR3 region: CASSYDSRYEQYF.

This rearrangement joins TRBV7-9 to TRBJ1-5; the TCRdb call, TRBD1, lacks DNA for checking. CDR1 and CDR2 (germline): SEHNR, FQNEAQ (reference sequence). The CDR3 length is 16 residues. This CDR3 is CASSRWDRGQEQPQHF. Full variable domain (rest looked up from reference TRBV7-9 and TRBJ1-5): DTGVSQNPRHKITKRGQNVTFRCDPISEHNRLYWYRQTLGQGPEFLTYFQNEAQLEKSRLLSDRFSAERPKGSFSTLEIQRTEQGDSAMYLCASSRWDRGQEQPQHFGDGTRLSIL.

The chain combines TRBV28 with TRBJ1-2; TCRdb selects TRBD1, and the lack of DNA leaves this call unchecked. CDR1 and CDR2 from the germline V gene are MDHEN and SYDVKM. The CDR3 runs 17 residues. CDR3 sequence: CASSFGPGQDSNYGYTF.

This chain uses TRBV7-2 with TRBJ2-1; the D call of TRBD2 rests on TCRdb alone, since no DNA is present to check it. Germline lookup yields CDR1 SGHTA and CDR2 FQGNSA. The CDR3 is 17 amino acids. The CDR3 here is CASINTIAGYTYNEQFF.

CDR3 sequence: CASSYSGGSSYNEQFF. The chain joins TRBV6-6 to TRBJ2-1; checking the TCRdb D call of TRBD2 is not possible without DNA. Germline assignment: CDR1 MNHNY and CDR2 SVGAGI (reference sequence). The CDR3 covers 16 residues.

The rearrangement links TRBV20-1 to TRBJ2-5; there is no DNA to check the TCRdb D call of TRBD2. The CDR3 contains 16 residues. Per germline, CDR1 DFQATT and CDR2 SNEGSKA (reference sequence). Here the CDR3 reads CSALGTSWGGQETQYF.